Listed here are 6 T cell receptor beta chains from one sample, sequenced in a study of blood T cell repertoires in COVID-19 (dated by TCRdb to 2020 to 2021). The protocol used for the library was the immunoSEQ multiplex PCR assay. Here the immuneACCESS table is served through TCRdb, limited to in-frame sequences with V and J called. Missing clones are a known gap in these copies; in checked studies unresolved V genes cover under half, and the rest lacks a known reason. This sample is represented by approximately 450,000 clones; 70% to 90% of them were singletons. The ten largest account for roughly 1.8% of the sample. The specimen was PBMCs or T cells enriched from blood (not recorded which). The receptors come from a woman younger than 35 with acute COVID-19.

This sequence joins TRBV18 and TRBJ2-7; D is possibly TRBD1 (5 bases). V was cut by 3 bases and J by 2 bases, with 11 bases left in between. Germline V gene lookup returns CDR1 KGHSH and CDR2 LQKENI. CDR3 length: 14 amino acids. The CDR3 region is CASSPVKGTYEQYF. In nucleotides, the CDR3 is TGTGCCAGCTCACCTGTAAAGGGGACCTACGAGCAGTACTTC.

This clone was seen just once. The chain's CDR3 is CTSSQDGEKQGDLPSKFRYGYTF. The DNA of the CDR3 is TGCACCAGCAGCCAAGATGGGGAAAAACAGGGGGATCTACCGAGCAAATTTCGGTATGGCTACACCTTC. The chain employs TRBV1 and TRBJ1-2; TRBD1, the table's D call, lacks a check against the DNA. TRBV1 is designated a pseudogene. This CDR3 is built from 23 residues.

The chain combines TRBV19 with TRBJ1-6, with a possible D match to TRBD1 (6 bases). Germline CDR1 reads LNHDA; CDR2 reads SQIVND (reference sequence). CDR3 length: 14 amino acids. V gave up 7 bases and J gave up 7 bases, with 14 bases separating them. The CDR3 sequence is CASTQGHLNSPLHF. CDR3 sequence (DNA): TGTGCCAGTACTCAGGGGCATCTGAATTCACCCCTCCACTTT.

The rearrangement joins TRBV19 to TRBJ2-1; TRBD2 aligns across 7 bases. Germline CDR1 and CDR2: LNHDA and SQIVND (reference sequence). J lost 7 bases, V lost 5 bases, and 11 bases had no gene match. The CDR3 runs 15 residues. This CDR3 reads CASSSWAGEWNEQFF. In DNA form, the CDR3 reads TGTGCCAGTAGTTCCTGGGCGGGAGAATGGAATGAGCAGTTCTTC. The full variable domain, in which reference TRBV19 and TRBJ2-1 provide the parts outside the CDR3, is DGGITQSPKYLFRKEGQNVTLSCEQNLNHDAMYWYRQDPGQGLRLIYYSQIVNDFQKGDIAEGYSVSREKKESFPLTVTSAQKNPTAFYLCASSSWAGEWNEQFFGPGTRLTVL.

The V gene is TRBV6-5, the J gene TRBJ2-7; 8 bases match TRBD1. Per germline, CDR1 MNHEY and CDR2 SVGAGI. The length of the CDR3 is 12 residues. V was clipped by 4 bases and J by 7 bases; unmatched bases: 3. The CDR3 spells CASSSGQGEQYF. The DNA of the CDR3 is TGTGCCAGCAGTTCCGGACAGGGTGAGCAGTACTTC.

This clone was recorded once. The chain has TRBV4-3 and TRBJ2-7; 11 bases map to TRBD1. V dropped 1 base and J dropped 4; count of bases not matched to a gene: 0. Germline V CDR1 and CDR2: LGHNA, YSLEER. The CDR3 loop spans 14 amino acids. The CDR3 DNA is TGCGCCAGCAGCCAAGGGGACAGGGGGTACGAGCAGTACTTC. This translates into CASSQGDRGYEQYF.